The clone carrying this T cell receptor beta chain was seen only once. The PCR employed 60 Vbeta primers together with 13 Jbeta primers. Measured with immunoSEQ multiplex PCR; TCRdb has only the in-frame clones, and not every one. The repertoire holds over 150,000 clones, about four fifths seen once, with roughly 3% in the top ten. This entry belongs to a study of cytomegalovirus exposure and HLA in healthy donors. Study as a whole: In an earlier analysis, approximately 120 million unique TCR beta sequences were found from some 180 million T cells.

The clonotype was recovered from a male donor in good health and CMV-seronegative. Sequencing used PBMCs.

CDR3 nucleotides: TGTGCCAGCAGTCACAGGGGTATCGGCAATCAGCCCCAGCATTTT. Its protein is CASSHRGIGNQPQHF. V gene TRBV28 combines with J gene TRBJ1-5; 7 bases are a match to TRBD1. The V and J ends lost 5 bases and 2 bases, in that order; junction bases with no gene match: 6. Germline V gene data show CDR1 as MDHEN and CDR2 as SYDVKM. CDR3 size: 15 residues. The whole variable domain, filled in from reference TRBV28 and TRBJ1-5, reads DVKVTQSSRYLVKRTGEKVFLECVQDMDHENMFWYRQDPGLGLRLIYFSYDVKMKEKGDIPEGYSVSREKKERFSLILESASTNQTSMYLCASSHRGIGNQPQHFGDGTRLSIL.